This TCR beta chain emerged from a study of T cell responses to AZD1222 COVID-19 vaccine. Study-level points and caveats: Clonal diversity was possibly underestimated, and white British individuals and females predominated among donors.

With regard to this clone: Its antigen is not known.

TCRdb keeps only in-frame clones here, not all; method: immunoSEQ multiplex PCR. Of approximately 190,000 clones in the sample, 80% to 95% were seen once. Trimming took 7 bases from V and 6 from J, leaving 9 bases between them. This CDR3 is built from 10 residues. Looked up from germline, CDR1 is DFQATT and CDR2 is SNEGSKA (reference sequence). This chain uses TRBV20-1 with TRBJ1-2, with D possibly TRBD1 on 5 matching bases. The source material was peripheral blood, sampled on day 0 of AZD1222 vaccination. The sequence was obtained from an adult in good health. This CDR3 reads CSGGNDGYTF. CDR3 DNA: TGCAGTGGGGGGAATGATGGCTACACCTTC.